The clone carrying this T cell receptor (beta chain) has a count of ten or more. Its target is unknown. These data are taken from a study of T-cell reconstitution after alpha-beta-depleted transplantation in children. Study-wide results and limits: Most T-cell counts and diversity one year after the transplant came from T cells that were newly produced. High day-60 TCRbeta diversity in some patients came from surviving recipient T cells and thymic progenitors. Several hundred rapidly expanded clones from non-depleted graft cells reportedly supplied alpha-beta T cells about two months post-transplant.

Preparation of the TCRbeta library involved a method that used unique molecular identifiers. TCRdb processed the PCR reads anew with MiXCR; each CDR3 protein has one entry. The sample holds around 490,000 distinct CDR3 sequences, about 10% seen once. This CDR3 region has 14 residues. Trimming stripped 5 bases from V and 5 bases from J, with 19 bases between. Germline V gene lookup returns CDR1 DFQATT and CDR2 SNEGSKA (reference sequence). This receptor was identified in a female patient aged 2-10 years who had a stem cell transplant for aplastic anemia, so the T cells may come from the graft donor. Specimen: PBMCs, mostly from graft donor cells, collected 180 days after TCRalphabeta/CD19-depleted stem cell transplant. The chain combines TRBV20-1 with TRBJ2-7; TRBD1 might be the D (6 bases). DNA for the CDR3: TGCAGTGCTGAGAAGGGGGTAGCGACCGACGAGCAGTACTTC. It translates to CSAEKGVATDEQYF.